This T cell receptor beta chain was identified in a study of T cell responses to AZD1222 COVID-19 vaccine. Findings and limits, study-wide: Females made up more of the donors, who were largely white British, and clonal diversity may have come out too low.

Clones were read by immunoSEQ multiplex PCR, and TCRdb kept only the in-frame ones, dropping some. The sample has around 94,000 clones, less than 90% seen once. As for this clone: What it recognizes is unknown.

Sequences were derived from peripheral blood, sampled on day 0 of AZD1222 vaccination. This TCR was recovered from an adult in good health.

The CDR3 DNA reads as TGTGCCAGCAGTTTTTCGGGGGTGATGAACTATGGCTACACCTTC. Amino acid sequence: CASSFSGVMNYGYTF. The rearrangement joins TRBV28 to TRBJ1-2; possible D gene TRBD1, 5 bases. This CDR3 has 15 residues. The germline V gene encodes CDR1 MDHEN and CDR2 SYDVKM. Trimming removed 3 bases from V and 2 bases from J, with 13 bases in between.